This TCR beta chain was captured by sequencing in a study of PD-L1 blockade in urothelial cancer (dated by TCRdb to the late 2010s). At the level of the whole study: Every patient began therapy in 2014 and was given atezolizumab 1,200 mg intravenously every 3 weeks. Nine patients achieved durable clinical benefit and some 20 did not. A median of roughly 140,000 T cells and some 84,000 unique TCRs was obtained from blood samples, and a median clonality of around 0.08 was observed. Blood samples were analyzed at 3 weeks after treatment start (second dose) and at 6 weeks after treatment start. Durable clinical benefit was defined as a progression-free survival longer than 6 months, and TCR features were additionally tested against progression-free survival and overall survival. In the same patients who had TCR sequencing, pretreatment tumors also underwent whole exome sequencing and RNA sequencing. Pretreatment tumor samples and matched peripheral blood, collected serially before and after atezolizumab treatment, underwent TCR sequencing. About nine tenths of the roughly 30 patients were males with bladder-origin urothelial cancer, and about 60% of the roughly 29 reported a prior smoking history. An exploratory multi-omic analysis was conducted of the somatic, immune and clinical correlates of response to PD-L1 blockade with atezolizumab in urothelial cancer. Pretreatment blood TCR-seq was available for fewer than 30 patients, at least one posttreatment blood collection was obtained for around 25 patients, and tumor TCR-seq was available for around 25 patients. Patients had an ECOG performance status of 0 or 1 and had received between 0 and 3 prior chemotherapy regimens. Beyond this particular receptor, the publication reports: Greater expansion of tumor-associated TCR clones in peripheral blood 3 weeks after the start of treatment was observed in patients with durable benefit (n of about 20, p = 0.022). Because the sample size was small (n ≈ 30) and many exploratory analyses were performed, the results are intended to be hypothesis-generating. Improved progression-free and overall survival was associated with having pretreatment peripheral blood TCR clonality below the median.

The time point label here, explained by the study, means: peripheral blood 6 weeks after treatment start. The cohort comprised around 31 patients with locally advanced or metastatic urothelial carcinoma treated at Memorial Sloan Kettering on a trial protocol. Peripheral blood mononuclear cells were collected pretreatment and during treatment, at between 1 and 8 total time points per patient. The Qiagen DNeasy Blood extraction kit was used to purify genomic DNA from total PBMCs and from tumor samples. PBMCs were collected pretreatment and during treatment, and were isolated and stored as previously described. As regards this clone: The antigen it recognizes is unknown. The input lacks base qualities; no much larger clone sits a single base away.

Synthetic TCR analog templates were spiked into each PCR to estimate absolute template abundance from read counts. The immunoSEQ assay was used to amplify TCRbeta CDR3 regions from genomic DNA with bias-controlled V and J gene primers. Sequencing of rearranged TCRbeta segments was done at approximately 20X coverage. The paper's data handling went like this. Clustering was used to correct sequencing errors, and CDR3s were annotated against IMGT so that V, D and J genes could be assigned. Only productive TCRbeta rearrangements were used in downstream analyses, excluding out-of-frame or stop-codon sequences. Clonality was calculated as one minus the Shannon entropy normalized by the log of the number of unique productive sequences. Clones differing between time points or between blood and tumor were identified by Fisher's exact test with Benjamini-Hochberg correction at adjusted p below 0.01. TCRdb re-hosts the immuneACCESS table, in-frame sequences only. Its copies lack some clones; in the studies checked, an unresolved V gene accounts for under half of them, and the cause for the rest is not known. V, J and clone size derive from that table, while D and trimming were established from the DNA sequence. For this sample the table gives 20,000 to 25,000 clones, of which less than 85% were detected only once. The ten largest clones take up 1.6% of the sample.

Measured from the cysteine to the phenylalanine, the CDR3 is 13 residues long. Solely the CDR3 DNA is kept, with 39 bases framed from the first base. V is trimmed back by 6 bases and J by 6 bases, and the junction contains 6 bases that no gene match accounts for. The germline V gene (reference sequence) yields SGHNT for CDR1 and YYREEE for CDR2. The material sequenced was PBMCs, taken around atezolizumab (anti-PD-L1) treatment. Recombination connected TRBV5-4 to TRBJ1-2; 9 of the junction bases match TRBD1. The TCR sequence derives from a man between 65 and 85 years old with urothelial cancer. The nucleotide sequence is given as TGTGCCAGCAACCCACAGGGGGCAGATGGCTACACCTTC. Translated, this gives CASNPQGADGYTF.